Presented here are 26 T cell receptor beta chains from one specimen sequenced in a study of cytomegalovirus exposure and HLA in healthy donors. Primers included in the PCR were 60 Vbeta and 13 Jbeta primers. Profiled with immunoSEQ multiplex PCR; TCRdb holds only in-frame clones, not every one. The data show over 150,000 clones, approximately 84% seen once. Sequenced material: PBMCs. The receptors shown here come from a man aged 18 to 30 in good health and CMV-seronegative.

V is TRBV6-1 and J is TRBJ2-6; a possible D gene is TRBD2 (6 bases). The germline V and J ends were trimmed by 7 bases and 1 base, with 11 bases remaining between them. This CDR3 comprises 15 residues. Germline assignment: CDR1 MNHNS and CDR2 SASEGT. CDR3 coding DNA: TGTGCCAGCACCCGCGGGACTTCTGGGGCCAACGTCCTGACTTTC. Protein: CASTRGTSGANVLTF.

The chain has TRBV28 and TRBJ1-5, with 7 bases lining up with TRBD1. The CDR3 extends over 15 amino acids. V gave up 6 bases and J gave up 3 bases; unmatched junction bases: 8. Germline CDR1 and CDR2: MDHEN and SYDVKM. The CDR3 DNA is TGTGCCAGCAGAGATCAGGGACAGTACAATCAGCCCCAGCATTTT. It encodes CASRDQGQYNQPQHF.

The chain links TRBV7-9 to TRBJ2-1; 9 positions match TRBD1. The J segment lost 4 bases and the V segment lost 5 bases, leaving 6 bases of the junction unmatched. The CDR3 length is 15 residues. Looked up from germline, CDR1 is SEHNR and CDR2 is FQNEAQ (reference sequence). CDR3 nucleotides: TGTGCCAGCAGCCCGGACAGGGGACGGTACAATGAGCAGTTCTTC. Its protein product is CASSPDRGRYNEQFF. The variable domain in full, with the rest retrieved from reference TRBV7-9 and TRBJ2-1, is DTGVSQNPRHKITKRGQNVTFRCDPISEHNRLYWYRQTLGQGPEFLTYFQNEAQLEKSRLLSDRFSAERPKGSFSTLEIQRTEQGDSAMYLCASSPDRGRYNEQFFGPGTRLTVL.

The chain is built from TRBV6-1 and TRBJ1-5; 10 bases align to TRBD1. Germline CDR1 is MNHNS and CDR2 is SASEGT. The CDR3 has 15 amino acids. V lost 2 bases and J lost 12; bases outside the gene matches: 10. The CDR3 spells CASSELQNRDRGQHF. CDR3 in DNA: TGTGCCAGCAGTGAACTTCAGAACCGGGACAGGGGCCAGCATTTT.

The chain is built from TRBV5-1 and TRBJ2-1, with D maybe TRBD1 (5 bases). The V gene's germline CDR1 is SGHRS and CDR2 YFSETQ. V lost 3 bases and J 1 base, leaving 11 bases between the germline ends. CDR3 length: 15 amino acids. The CDR3: CASSSTTASYNEQFF. The CDR3 DNA sequence: TGCGCCAGCAGCTCGACGACAGCGTCCTACAATGAGCAGTTCTTC.

The chain uses TRBV7-9 and TRBJ2-3; weak D call: TRBD2 (5 bases). Germline V gene data show CDR1 as SEHNR and CDR2 as FQNEAQ (reference sequence). Trimming stripped 3 bases from V and 6 bases from J, with 16 bases between. The length of the CDR3 is 15 residues. CDR3 coding DNA: TGTGCCAGCAGCTTGCGGGCAGGCCTCGGGGATACGCAGTATTTT. Amino acid sequence: CASSLRAGLGDTQYF.

This sequence joins TRBV29-1 and TRBJ2-3; D is perhaps TRBD2 (6 bases). Germline loops: CDR1 SQVTM, CDR2 ANQGSEA. The CDR3 is 15 residues long. The V and J ends lost 7 bases and 1 base respectively, with 18 bases between them. The CDR3 coding sequence is TGCAGCGCTAAGGGACTGTGGGGGGGCACAGATACGCAGTATTTT. It yields the protein CSAKGLWGGTDTQYF.

The rearrangement uses TRBV19 and TRBJ1-4, with D perhaps TRBD1 (5 bases). Looked up from germline, CDR1 is LNHDA and CDR2 is SQIVND (reference sequence). The CDR3 contains 16 residues. Between the trimmed V and J ends, which lost 7 bases and 3 bases, there was a span of 18 bases. CDR3 sequence reads: CASTKSSGGPNEKLFF. CDR3 bases: TGTGCCAGTACCAAATCATCCGGGGGTCCTAATGAAAAACTGTTTTTT.

CDR3 sequence reads: CASSYRQARITDTQYF. As DNA, the CDR3 is TGTGCCAGCAGTTACCGACAGGCTCGTATAACTGATACGCAGTATTTT. The chain combines TRBV6-6 with TRBJ2-3; D perhaps matches TRBD1 (6 bases). The CDR3 is 16 residues long. V lost 2 bases and J 6 bases, leaving 18 bases between the germline ends. Germline CDR1 is MNHNY and CDR2 is SVGAGI (reference sequence).

The V call is TRBV6-5, the J call TRBJ2-5; 8 nucleotides agree with TRBD1. Germline-derived CDR1 and CDR2 are MNHEY and SVGAGI. The V segment lost 5 bases and the J segment 2 bases; nucleotides outside the gene matches: 1. CDR3 length: 13 residues. The CDR3 spells CASSNRGQETQYF. The CDR3 DNA follows: TGTGCCAGCAGTAACAGGGGGCAAGAGACCCAGTACTTC.

The V gene is TRBV2, the J gene TRBJ2-2, with TRBD1 matching 8 bases. CDR1 is SNHLY, CDR2 FYNNEI, per germline. V dropped 10 bases and J dropped 1; count of bases not matched to a gene: 5. This CDR3 is 14 amino acids long. CDR3 DNA sequence: TGTGCCACTTTGGGACAGGAGAACACCGGGGAGCTGTTTTTT. Translating it yields CATLGQENTGELFF.

J is TRBJ2-7 and V is TRBV18, with 9 positions matching TRBD1. Germline V gives CDR1 KGHSH, CDR2 LQKENI. Losses at the gene ends were 6 bases for V and 2 bases for J; bases not matched to a gene: 8. This CDR3 region has 15 residues. The chain's CDR3 is CASSPGTGNTYEQYF. CDR3 coding DNA: TGTGCCAGCTCGCCCGGGACAGGGAATACCTACGAGCAGTACTTC.

This rearrangement joins TRBV4-1 to TRBJ1-1, with 8 bases that match TRBD1. This CDR3 region has 15 residues. CDR1 and CDR2 from the germline V gene are MGHRA and YSYEKL. The junction had 7 bases not matched to a gene; V was cut back by 3 bases and J by 4 bases. The CDR3 sequence: CASSHPGGGGTEAFF. In DNA, the CDR3 is TGCGCCAGCAGCCACCCAGGGGGCGGGGGCACTGAAGCTTTCTTT.

The rearrangement links TRBV7-2 to TRBJ2-3; TRBD2 agrees at 11 bases. The CDR3 length is 16 residues. Germline V lookup: CDR1 SGHTA, CDR2 FQGNSA. The J segment lost 4 bases and the V segment lost 2 bases, leaving 5 bases of the junction unmatched. The CDR3 DNA sequence: TGTGCCAGCAGCTTAACTAGCGGGGGTGGCGCAGATACGCAGTATTTT. It is translated as CASSLTSGGGADTQYF.

The gene calls are TRBV5-1 and TRBJ2-1, with TRBD2 matching 9 bases. Germline V gene sequence: CDR1 SGHRS, CDR2 YFSETQ. Trimming removed 0 bases from V and 3 bases from J; junction bases left unmatched: 7. There are 17 residues in the CDR3. CDR3 protein: CASSLGVLAGNYNEQFF. The CDR3, as DNA: TGCGCCAGCAGCTTGGGTGTCCTAGCGGGGAACTACAATGAGCAGTTCTTC.

The genes are TRBV27 and TRBJ2-7; D ambiguous. There are 15 residues in the CDR3. V was trimmed by 6 bases and J by 3 bases, leaving 18 bases between them. The germline V gene encodes CDR1 MNHEY and CDR2 SMNVEV (reference sequence). This chain's CDR3 is CASSPLKLSNYEQYF. CDR3 DNA: TGTGCCAGCAGCCCCTTGAAACTTTCGAACTACGAGCAGTACTTC.

The chain employs TRBV28 and TRBJ1-4; no definite D call. CDR1 and CDR2 from the germline V gene are MDHEN and SYDVKM. This CDR3 spans 15 amino acids. Trimming removed 3 bases from V and 0 bases from J, with 8 bases in between. The CDR3 sequence: CASSLHGTTNEKLFF. CDR3 nucleotide sequence: TGTGCCAGCAGTTTGCACGGTACAACTAATGAAAAACTGTTTTTT.

This clone has a handful of counts. V is TRBV28 and J is TRBJ1-1; D not resolved. This CDR3 has 13 amino acids. The germline gives CDR1 MDHEN, CDR2 SYDVKM. Trimming pared 8 bases from V and 0 bases from J, leaving 10 bases between. DNA for the CDR3: TGTGCCAGCTGCGTATCTATGAACACTGAAGCTTTCTTT. Translation gives CASCVSMNTEAFF. Based on the CDR3 plus reference TRBV28 and TRBJ1-1, the full variable domain is DVKVTQSSRYLVKRTGEKVFLECVQDMDHENMFWYRQDPGLGLRLIYFSYDVKMKEKGDIPEGYSVSREKKERFSLILESASTNQTSMYLCASCVSMNTEAFFGQGTRLTVV.

V is TRBV29-1 and J is TRBJ1-2; D uncertain. Germline lookup yields CDR1 SQVTM and CDR2 ANQGSEA. Deletions cut 3 bases from V and 2 bases from J, with 7 bases between. This CDR3 spans 12 amino acids. CDR3 protein: CSVDRRNYGYTF. CDR3 sequence (DNA): TGCAGCGTTGATCGCAGGAACTATGGCTACACCTTC. Together with reference TRBV29-1 and TRBJ1-2, the CDR3 gives the full variable domain: SAVISQKPSRDICQRGTSLTIQCQVDSQVTMMFWYRQQPGQSLTLIATANQGSEATYESGFVIDKFPISRPNLTFSTLTVSNMSPEDSSIYLCSVDRRNYGYTFGSGTRLTVV.

This chain links TRBV7-9 with TRBJ1-5; no firm D call. Per the germline V gene, CDR1 is SEHNR and CDR2 is FQNEAQ (reference sequence). The CDR3 sequence is 13 residues long. The ends were cut back, 0 bases at V and 12 bases at J, with 12 bases in the middle. The CDR3, as DNA: TGTGCCAGCAGCTTAGCGGAGGAACACGGCCAGCATTTT. Its translation is CASSLAEEHGQHF.

The rearrangement uses TRBV7-8 and TRBJ1-1; TRBD1 matches 9 bases. V was clipped by 3 bases and J by 9 bases; unmatched bases: 8. Looked up from germline, CDR1 is SGHVS and CDR2 is FQNEAQ. The length of the CDR3 is 14 residues. The CDR3 spells CASSLRQGGVKAFF. The CDR3 region has the DNA TGTGCCAGCAGCTTGAGACAGGGGGGAGTAAAAGCTTTCTTT.

The V call is TRBV4-1, the J call TRBJ2-7; the D gene is possibly TRBD2 (5 bases). With 1 base removed from V and 4 bases from J, the gap between germline ends came to 11 bases. The CDR3 extends over 14 amino acids. Germline CDR1 reads MGHRA; CDR2 reads YSYEKL. CDR3: CASSQVSGKYEQYF. The CDR3 coding sequence is TGCGCCAGCAGCCAAGTTTCGGGGAAATACGAGCAGTACTTC.

A few counts support this clone. The rearrangement uses TRBV5-6 and TRBJ1-5, with no clear D. Trimming left V 1 base short and J 4 bases short, with 9 bases between. The CDR3 is 14 residues long. Germline V CDR1 and CDR2: SGHDT, YYEEEE. The CDR3 nucleotides are TGTGCCAGCAGCTTGTGGGGAGGGAATCAGCCCCAGCATTTT. It is translated as CASSLWGGNQPQHF.

The V and J genes are TRBV7-6 and TRBJ2-7; TRBD1 agrees at 9 bases. The J segment lost 9 bases and the V segment lost 5 bases, leaving 11 bases of the junction unmatched. The CDR3 has 14 amino acids. Germline lookup yields CDR1 SGHVS and CDR2 FNYEAQ. The CDR3 nucleotides are TGTGCCAGCAGCGCCCCCGGGACAGGGTCGCGGCAGTACTTC. Translation: CASSAPGTGSRQYF.

This chain joins TRBV6-6 and TRBJ2-1; 9 bases line up with TRBD1. Looked up from germline, CDR1 is MNHNY and CDR2 is SVGAGI (reference sequence). The CDR3 runs 12 residues. The V and J ends lost 6 bases and 9 bases, in that order; junction bases with no gene match: 3. CDR3: CASSRDRVEQFF. CDR3 nucleotide sequence: TGTGCCAGCAGCCGGGACAGGGTTGAGCAGTTCTTC.

The CDR3 region has the DNA TGTGCCAGCATACTGGGGCTAAACACTGAAGCTTTCTTT. Translating it yields CASILGLNTEAFF. The chain carries TRBV6-1 and TRBJ1-1; tentative D call: TRBD1 (5 bases). V shed 7 bases and J shed 2 bases, with 11 bases lying between them. Germline values: CDR1 MNHNS, CDR2 SASEGT. The CDR3 is 13 residues long.